A single sample gave rise to the 9 T cell receptor beta chains below, sequenced in a study of shared clonotypes between healthy human individuals. The protocol was immunoSEQ multiplex PCR, while the TCRdb copy is restricted to in-frame clones and leaves out a portion. The sample shows approximately 2,000,000 clones, about 93% of them seen only once. CD45RO-negative, CCR7-positively selected cells formed the naive CD8 fraction, excluding terminally differentiated effector memory CD45RA+ cells. The material sequenced was naive CD8+ T cells from PBMCs. Receptors were obtained from a man aged 18 to 29 in good health. Some clones in this sample may be carry-over from other donors' samples.

The chain links TRBV9 to TRBJ2-7; possibly TRBD1 for D (8 bases). The germline V gene has CDR1 SGDLS and CDR2 YYNGEE. The CDR3 spans 14 residues. V gave up 3 bases and J gave up 6 bases, with 16 bases separating them. CDR3 sequence: CASSAGGGSGEQYF. CDR3 sequence (DNA): TGTGCCAGCAGCGCAGGGGGCGGGAGCGGCGAGCAGTACTTC.

This chain joins TRBV7-2 and TRBJ2-4; D is perhaps TRBD1 or TRBD2 (5 bases each). Deletions cut 3 bases from V and 5 bases from J, with 14 bases between. CDR1 and CDR2 (germline): SGHTA, FQGNSA. This CDR3 spans 15 amino acids. The CDR3 reads CASSFPAGTENIQYF. Written as DNA, the CDR3 is TGTGCCAGCAGCTTCCCAGCCGGGACGGAAAACATTCAGTACTTC.

The J gene is TRBJ2-7, the V gene TRBV7-7; D is unresolved. The CDR3 spans 13 residues. The V end lost 5 bases, the J end lost 4 bases, and 12 bases lay between the germline ends. Per germline, CDR1 SSHAT and CDR2 FNYEAQ (reference sequence). The CDR3 loop reads CASSRGRPYEQYF. CDR3 DNA sequence: TGTGCCAGCAGCCGAGGACGGCCTTACGAGCAGTACTTC.

This clone was detected once. This chain links TRBV30 with TRBJ2-3; 10 nucleotides line up with TRBD2. This CDR3 comprises 16 residues. The germline gives CDR1 GTSNPN, CDR2 SVGIG (reference sequence). J was trimmed by 3 bases and V by 2 bases; bases with no gene match: 8. The CDR3 spells CAWSNLASGRTDTQYF. CDR3 DNA: TGTGCCTGGAGTAACTTGGCTAGCGGGAGAACAGATACGCAGTATTTT.

This chain uses TRBV19 with TRBJ1-1, with D uncertain. V was clipped by 3 bases and J by 0 bases, with 8 bases between them. Germline values: CDR1 LNHDA, CDR2 SQIVND (reference sequence). The length of the CDR3 is 14 residues. The CDR3: CASSIATMNTEAFF. CDR3 nucleotide sequence: TGTGCCAGTAGTATCGCAACCATGAACACTGAAGCTTTCTTT. The complete variable domain, with remaining parts taken from reference TRBV19 and TRBJ1-1, reads DGGITQSPKYLFRKEGQNVTLSCEQNLNHDAMYWYRQDPGQGLRLIYYSQIVNDFQKGDIAEGYSVSREKKESFPLTVTSAQKNPTAFYLCASSIATMNTEAFFGQGTRLTVV.

This CDR3 reads CASSSGARNTIYF. CDR3 DNA sequence: TGTGCCAGCAGTTCGGGGGCCCGAAACACCATATATTTT. The V gene is TRBV28, the J gene TRBJ1-3; tentative D call: TRBD1 (6 bases). V shed 4 bases and J shed 5 bases, with 9 bases lying between them. From germline, CDR1 is MDHEN and CDR2 SYDVKM. This CDR3 has 13 residues.

This sequence joins TRBV27 and TRBJ2-7, with TRBD1 matching 8 bases. V lost 5 bases and J lost 2; bases outside the gene matches: 8. Germline V CDR1 and CDR2: MNHEY, SMNVEV (reference sequence). The CDR3 contains 15 residues. CDR3 residues: CASSNPDRVAYEQYF. CDR3 DNA: TGTGCCAGCAGTAACCCGGACAGGGTCGCCTACGAGCAGTACTTC.

The chain recombines TRBV28 with TRBJ2-3; TRBD2 matches 10 bases. J lost 7 bases, V lost 2 bases, and 9 bases had no gene match. Germline CDR1 MDHEN, CDR2 SYDVKM. The CDR3 length is 16 residues. The CDR3 DNA reads as TGTGCCAGCAGTTTAGGGCTAGCGGGAGTCCTAAATACGCAGTATTTT. This encodes CASSLGLAGVLNTQYF.

This sequence joins TRBV5-1 and TRBJ2-5, with 7 bases fitting TRBD1. Germline CDR1 and CDR2: SGHRS and YFSETQ. The V gene end was trimmed by 5 bases and the J gene end by 5 bases; junction bases not matched to a gene: 9. The CDR3 has 14 amino acids. CDR3 sequence: CASRPGQDWETQYF. CDR3 in DNA: TGCGCCAGCAGACCCGGACAGGACTGGGAGACCCAGTACTTC.